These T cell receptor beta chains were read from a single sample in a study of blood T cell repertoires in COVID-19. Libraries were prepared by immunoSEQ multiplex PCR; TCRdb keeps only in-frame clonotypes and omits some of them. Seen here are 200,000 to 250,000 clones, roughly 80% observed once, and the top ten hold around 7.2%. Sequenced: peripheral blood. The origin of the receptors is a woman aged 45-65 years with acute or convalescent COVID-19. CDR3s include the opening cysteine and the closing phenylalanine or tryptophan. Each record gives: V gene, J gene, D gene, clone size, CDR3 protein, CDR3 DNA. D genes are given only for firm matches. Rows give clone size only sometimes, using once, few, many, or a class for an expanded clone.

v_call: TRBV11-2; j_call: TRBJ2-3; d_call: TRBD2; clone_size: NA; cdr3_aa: CASSLDTSGGTNTQYF; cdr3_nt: TGTGCCAGCAGCTTAGATACTAGCGGGGGTACAAATACGCAGTATTTT
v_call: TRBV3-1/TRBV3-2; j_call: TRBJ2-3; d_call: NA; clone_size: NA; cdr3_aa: CASSLWGRDRDTQYF; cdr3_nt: TGTGCCAGCAGCCTCTGGGGGCGAGACCGGGATACGCAGTATTTT
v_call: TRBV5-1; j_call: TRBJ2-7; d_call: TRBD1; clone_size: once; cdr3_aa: CASSPRTGGPYEQYF; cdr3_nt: TGCGCCAGCAGCCCCAGGACAGGGGGCCCCTACGAGCAGTACTTC
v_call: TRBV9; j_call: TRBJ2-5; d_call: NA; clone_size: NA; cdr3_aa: CASSVGLGSQETQYF; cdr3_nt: TGTGCCAGCAGCGTAGGACTGGGGAGCCAAGAGACCCAGTACTTC
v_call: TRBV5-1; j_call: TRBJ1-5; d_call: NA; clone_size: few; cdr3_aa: CASSLEGVGQPQHF; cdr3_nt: TGCGCCAGCAGCTTGGAAGGGGTTGGTCAGCCCCAGCATTTT
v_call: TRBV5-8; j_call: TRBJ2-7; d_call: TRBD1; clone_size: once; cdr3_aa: CASSYDRGFEQYF; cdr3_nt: TGTGCCAGCAGCTATGACAGGGGCTTCGAGCAGTACTTC
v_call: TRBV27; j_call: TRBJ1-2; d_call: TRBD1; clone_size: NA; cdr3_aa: CASSPRGTYGYTF; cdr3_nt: TGTGCCAGCAGTCCCAGGGGGACCTATGGCTACACCTTC
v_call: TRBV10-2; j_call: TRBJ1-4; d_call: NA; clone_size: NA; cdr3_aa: CASSELVSSGKLFF; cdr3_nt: TGCGCCAGCAGTGAGCTCGTTTCTTCGGGAAAACTGTTTTTT
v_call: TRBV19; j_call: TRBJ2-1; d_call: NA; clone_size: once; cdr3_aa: CASSTETADNEQFF; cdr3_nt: TGTGCCAGTAGTACCGAGACAGCCGACAATGAGCAGTTCTTC
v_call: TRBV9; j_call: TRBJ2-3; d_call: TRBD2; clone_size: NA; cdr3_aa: CASSVELAGAQRYF; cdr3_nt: TGTGCCAGCAGCGTAGAACTAGCGGGGGCCCAGCGGTATTTT
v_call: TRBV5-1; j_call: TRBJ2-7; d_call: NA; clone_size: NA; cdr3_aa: CASSSPTGAYEQYF; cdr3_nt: TGCGCCAGCAGCAGTCCTACGGGAGCCTACGAGCAGTACTTC
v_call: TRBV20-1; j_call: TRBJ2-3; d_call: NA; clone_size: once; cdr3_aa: CSAQDTDTQYF; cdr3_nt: TGCAGTGCCCAGGACACAGATACGCAGTATTTT
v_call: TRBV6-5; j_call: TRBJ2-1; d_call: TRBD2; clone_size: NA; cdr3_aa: CASSSGLAGSNEQFF; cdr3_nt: TGTGCCAGCAGTTCCGGACTAGCGGGGTCCAATGAGCAGTTCTTC
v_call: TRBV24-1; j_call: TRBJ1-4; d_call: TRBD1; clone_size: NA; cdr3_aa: CARPGTGDEKLFF; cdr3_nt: TGTGCACGACCCGGGACAGGGGACGAAAAACTGTTTTTT
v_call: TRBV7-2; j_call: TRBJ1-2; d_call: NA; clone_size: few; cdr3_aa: CASSLGQGNYGYTF; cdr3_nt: TGTGCCAGCAGCTTAGGGCAGGGAAACTATGGCTACACCTTC
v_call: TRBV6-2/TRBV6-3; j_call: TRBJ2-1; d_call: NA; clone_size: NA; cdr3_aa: CASSELARPYNEQFF; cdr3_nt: TGTGCCAGCAGCGAACTAGCTAGGCCCTACAATGAGCAGTTCTTC
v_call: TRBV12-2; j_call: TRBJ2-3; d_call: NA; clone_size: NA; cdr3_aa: CASRPRQGRVTDTQYF; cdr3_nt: TGTGCAAGTCGCCCCCGACAGGGAAGGGTCACAGATACGCAGTATTTT
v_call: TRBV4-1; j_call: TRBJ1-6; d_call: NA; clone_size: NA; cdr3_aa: CASSQEGQGNSPLHF; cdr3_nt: TGCGCCAGCAGCCAAGAAGGGCAGGGGAATTCACCCCTCCACTTT